One and the same sample provided the 10 T cell receptor beta chains below, sequenced in a study of shared clonotypes between healthy human individuals. This table comes from immunoSEQ multiplex PCR, and its TCRdb copy is limited to in-frame clones, with some not included. The sample shows 2.3 million or so clones, over 85% of them seen only once. The material sequenced was naive CD4+ T cells from PBMCs. Subset denoted: CD45RA+ positively selected. The receptors derive from a man younger than 35 in good health. Some clones in this sample may be carry-over from other donors' samples.

Turning to this clone: Other nucleotide sequences in the sample specify the same CDR3. This sequence joins TRBV5-1 and TRBJ2-2, with unresolved D. The V end lost 0 bases, the J end lost 5 bases, and 5 bases lay between the germline ends. The germline V gene encodes CDR1 SGHRS and CDR2 YFSETQ. The length of the CDR3 is 13 residues. The CDR3 coding sequence is TGCGCCAGCAGCTTGGTCCCAACCGGGGAGCTGTTTTTT. Its protein product is CASSLVPTGELFF.

In this sample, this clone turned up once. The chain uses TRBV30 and TRBJ2-1; possible D gene TRBD2, 5 bases. The CDR3 runs 14 residues. CDR1 is GTSNPN, CDR2 SVGIG, per germline (reference sequence). Trimming cost V 3 bases and J 2 bases, with 11 bases left between them. The CDR3 is CAWRRTSTYNEQFF. The CDR3 DNA follows: TGTGCCTGGAGGCGGACTTCGACCTACAATGAGCAGTTCTTC.

V usage is TRBV7-2 and J usage is TRBJ2-3, with D tentatively TRBD2 (6 bases). V gave up 4 bases and J gave up 0 bases, with 17 bases separating them. The CDR3 loop spans 17 amino acids. Germline V gives CDR1 SGHTA, CDR2 FQGNSA. The CDR3 sequence: CASSWTGGRTSTDTQYF. In nucleotides, the CDR3 is TGTGCCAGCAGCTGGACTGGGGGGAGAACTAGCACAGATACGCAGTATTTT.

The chain combines TRBV5-1 with TRBJ2-1; 9 nucleotides line up with TRBD2. Per the germline V gene, CDR1 is SGHRS and CDR2 is YFSETQ. V shed 4 bases, J shed 0 bases, and the junction held 11 bases outside the gene matches. The CDR3 totals 18 residues. This CDR3 is CASSPGGGRESSYNEQFF. DNA of the CDR3: TGCGCCAGCAGCCCGGGGGGCGGGAGGGAAAGCTCCTACAATGAGCAGTTCTTC. Drawing the rest from reference TRBV5-1 and TRBJ2-1, the complete variable domain is KAGVTQTPRYLIKTRGQQVTLSCSPISGHRSVSWYQQTPGQGLQFLFEYFSETQRNKGNFPGRFSGRQFSNSRSEMNVSTLELGDSALYLCASSPGGGRESSYNEQFFGPGTRLTVL.

The CDR3 nucleotides are TGTGCCAGCAGGGGACAGGGGGGCGGCTATGGCTACACCTTC. Its translation: CASRGQGGGYGYTF. V and J are TRBV28 and TRBJ1-2, with 11 bases lining up with TRBD1. The CDR3 covers 14 residues. V trimming: 6 bases; J trimming: 4 bases; junction bases outside the gene matches: 4. Germline V gene sequence: CDR1 MDHEN, CDR2 SYDVKM.

The chain is built from TRBV27 and TRBJ2-7; D perhaps matches TRBD2 (6 bases). This CDR3 region has 16 residues. Germline assignment: CDR1 MNHEY and CDR2 SMNVEV (reference sequence). The V gene lost 7 bases and the J gene lost 1 base, with 20 bases spanning the gap. The DNA for the CDR3 is TGTGCCAGCATTGGAAACCTAGCGAAATCGTCCTACGAGCAGTACTTC. Its protein product is CASIGNLAKSSYEQYF.

The chain links TRBV28 to TRBJ2-7, with 7 bases fitting TRBD1. CDR1 and CDR2 from the germline V gene are MDHEN and SYDVKM. CDR3 length: 16 amino acids. Trimming at V came to 2 bases and at J to 3 bases, leaving 10 bases not matched to a gene. In nucleotides, the CDR3 is TGTGCCAGCAGTTTAATGGATTACAGGGGCGGCTACGAGCAGTACTTC. Residues: CASSLMDYRGGYEQYF.

The gene calls are TRBV28 and TRBJ2-7; D possibly corresponds to TRBD1 (5 bases). Trimming took off 2 bases at V and 0 bases at J, with 11 bases between the two ends. CDR1 MDHEN and CDR2 SYDVKM come from the germline V gene. The CDR3 length is 15 residues. The CDR3 is CASSLGSTGSYEQYF. The CDR3 DNA sequence: TGTGCCAGCAGTTTAGGGTCTACAGGCTCCTACGAGCAGTACTTC.

The rearrangement uses TRBV5-1 and TRBJ2-7; weak D call: TRBD1 (6 bases). This CDR3 contains 16 residues. Germline CDR1 reads SGHRS; CDR2 reads YFSETQ. Trimming left V 1 base short and J 6 bases short, with 20 bases between. The CDR3 protein is CASSLYGRGISGEQYF. The DNA of the CDR3 is TGCGCCAGCAGCTTGTATGGCAGGGGTATAAGCGGCGAGCAGTACTTC.

A remark on this clone: Other DNA sequences in the same sample also yield this CDR3. J is TRBJ2-5 and V is TRBV18; no reliable D call. V lost 4 bases and J 1 base, leaving 7 bases between the germline ends. The germline V gene has CDR1 KGHSH and CDR2 LQKENI. The length of the CDR3 is 13 residues. The CDR3 bases are TGTGCCAGCTCACTCTCTACCCAAGAGACCCAGTACTTC. It translates to CASSLSTQETQYF.